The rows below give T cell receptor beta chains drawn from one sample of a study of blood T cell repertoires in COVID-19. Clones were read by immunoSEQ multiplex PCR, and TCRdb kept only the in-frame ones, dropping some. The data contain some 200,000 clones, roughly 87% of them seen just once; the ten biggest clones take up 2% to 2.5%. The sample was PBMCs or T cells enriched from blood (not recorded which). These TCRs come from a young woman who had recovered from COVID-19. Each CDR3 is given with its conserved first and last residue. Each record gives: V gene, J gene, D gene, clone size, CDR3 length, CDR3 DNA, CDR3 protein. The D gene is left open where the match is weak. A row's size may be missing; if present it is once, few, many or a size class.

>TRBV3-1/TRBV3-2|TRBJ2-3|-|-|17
TGTGCCAGCAGCCAAGAACGGGGTTCTCAGAGCACAGATACGCAGTATTTT
CASSQERGSQSTDTQYF
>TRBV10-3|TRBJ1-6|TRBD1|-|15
TGTGCCATCAGTGACGGACAGGGTGAAGGGTCACCCCTCCACTTT
CAISDGQGEGSPLHF
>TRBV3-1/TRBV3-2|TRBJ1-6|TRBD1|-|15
TGTGCCAGCAGCCTTGGGACAGGGGATAATTCACCCCTCCACTTT
CASSLGTGDNSPLHF
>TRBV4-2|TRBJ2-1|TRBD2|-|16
TGTGCCAGCAGCCCAAGAACTAGCGGGAGGTTCGATGAGCAGTTCTTC
CASSPRTSGRFDEQFF
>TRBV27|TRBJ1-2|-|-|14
TGTGCCAGCAGTCAAACTGGGACGGGGGGACGCTACACCTTC
CASSQTGTGGRYTF
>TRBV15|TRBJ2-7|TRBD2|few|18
TGTGCCACCAGCAGAATGGGACTAGCGGGGGTTAACCCCTACGAGCAGTACTTC
CATSRMGLAGVNPYEQYF
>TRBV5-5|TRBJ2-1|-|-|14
TGTGCCAGCAGCTCCGGGAGCGAGTTAGATGAGCAGTTCTTC
CASSSGSELDEQFF
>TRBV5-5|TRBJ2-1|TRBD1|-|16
TGTGCCAGCAGCCCTTGGGGGACAGGGAAAGACAATGAGCAGTTCTTC
CASSPWGTGKDNEQFF
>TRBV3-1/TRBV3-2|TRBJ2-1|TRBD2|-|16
TGTGCCAGCAGCCATGAGGGACTAGCGGGAGGCAATGAGCAGTTCTTC
CASSHEGLAGGNEQFF
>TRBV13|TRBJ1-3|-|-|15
TGTGCCAGCAGCCTAGGAGGGGGTGCTGGAAACACCATATATTTT
CASSLGGGAGNTIYF
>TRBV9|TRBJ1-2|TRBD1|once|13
TGTGCCAGCAGAGGGACAGGGAGCTATGGCTACACCTTC
CASRGTGSYGYTF
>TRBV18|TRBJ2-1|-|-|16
TGTGCCAGCTCGCCCCAGGGGCTAGCCGCATACAATGAGCAGTTCTTC
CASSPQGLAAYNEQFF
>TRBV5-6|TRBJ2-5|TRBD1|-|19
TGTGCCAGCAGCTTCTTTGCGGTTGCGGGACAGGAGCTTTGGGAGACCCAGTACTTC
CASSFFAVAGQELWETQYF
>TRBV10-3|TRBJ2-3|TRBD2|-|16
TGTGCCATCAGTGAGGGCAGCGGGGGGGCAACAGATACGCAGTATTTT
CAISEGSGGATDTQYF
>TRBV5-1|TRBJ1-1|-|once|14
TGCGCCAGCAGCTCCCCGACCGGGGAGACTGAAGCTTTCTTT
CASSSPTGETEAFF
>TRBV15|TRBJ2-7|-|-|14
TGTGCCACCAGCAGAGAGAGGGTAGTTAGCGAGCAGTACTTC
CATSRERVVSEQYF
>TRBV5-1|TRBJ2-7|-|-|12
TGCGCCAGCCGCCGGGACACCTACGAGCAGTACTTC
CASRRDTYEQYF
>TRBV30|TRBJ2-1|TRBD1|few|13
TGTGCCTGGAGTGCGACAGGGGCCAATGAGCAGTTCTTC
CAWSATGANEQFF
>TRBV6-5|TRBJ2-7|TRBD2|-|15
TGTGCCAGCAGCGATTCTAGCGGGTCGACCTACGAGCAGTACTTC
CASSDSSGSTYEQYF
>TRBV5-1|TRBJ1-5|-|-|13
TGCGCCAGCAGCTTGGCGGGGTTCGAGCCCCAGCATTTT
CASSLAGFEPQHF
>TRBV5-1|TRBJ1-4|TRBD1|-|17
TGCGCCAGCAGCTCGAGAAAACGGACAGGGACGAATGAAAAACTGTTTTTT
CASSSRKRTGTNEKLFF
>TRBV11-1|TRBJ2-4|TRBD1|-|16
TGTGCCAGCAGCTCAAACCGCAGGGGGCGCGGAAACATTCAGTACTTC
CASSSNRRGRGNIQYF
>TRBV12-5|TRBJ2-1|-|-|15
TGTGCTAGTGGAAGAACCCCCAGCTCCTACAATGAGCAGTTCTTC
CASGRTPSSYNEQFF
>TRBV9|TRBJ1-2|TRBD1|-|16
TGTGCCAGCAGCGACACCGGGACAGTTGGAAACTATGGCTACACCTTC
CASSDTGTVGNYGYTF
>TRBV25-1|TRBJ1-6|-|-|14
TGTGCCAGCAGTGCACGGGGGGATAATTCACCCCTCCACTTT
CASSARGDNSPLHF
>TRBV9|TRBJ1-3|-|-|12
TGTGCCAGCAGCGTAGTGGGACATGCCATATATTTT
CASSVVGHAIYF
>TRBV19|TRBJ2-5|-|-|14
TGTGCCAGTAGTGGGGGGGCACTAAGGGAGACCCAGTACTTC
CASSGGALRETQYF
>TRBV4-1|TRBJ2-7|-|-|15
TGCGCCAGCAGCCAAGAGAATAGATATGGCTACGAGCAGTACTTC
CASSQENRYGYEQYF
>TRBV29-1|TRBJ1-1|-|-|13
TGCAGCGGGGGTACAGGGAAGAACACTGAAGCTTTCTTT
CSGGTGKNTEAFF
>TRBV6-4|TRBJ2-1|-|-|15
TGTGCCAGCAGTGGGGCGGACAGCTCCTACAATGAGCAGTTCTTC
CASSGADSSYNEQFF
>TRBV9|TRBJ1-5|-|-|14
TGTGCCAGCAGCGCAAGGGGAAGCAATCAGCCCCAGCATTTT
CASSARGSNQPQHF
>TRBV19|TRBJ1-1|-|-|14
TGTGCCAGTAGTATAGATCTGGAAGGGGCTGAAGCTTTCTTT
CASSIDLEGAEAFF
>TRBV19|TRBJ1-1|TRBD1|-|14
TGTGCCAGTAGTTCAACCAGGGGGAAGACTGAAGCTTTCTTT
CASSSTRGKTEAFF
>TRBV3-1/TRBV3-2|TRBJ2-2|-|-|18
TGTGCCAGCAGCCAAGATCGGGGTTTAGCGGAAGACACCGGGGAGCTGTTTTTT
CASSQDRGLAEDTGELFF
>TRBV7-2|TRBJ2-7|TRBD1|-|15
TGTGCCAGCAGCGCCCGGACAGGGGGAGCCTACGAGCAGTACTTC
CASSARTGGAYEQYF
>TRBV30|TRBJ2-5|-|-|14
TGTGCCTGGAGTGTACCGAACTCCCAAGAGACCCAGTACTTC
CAWSVPNSQETQYF
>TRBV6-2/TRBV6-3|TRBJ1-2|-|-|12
TGTGCCAGCAGTCCGGGACATGAAGGCTACACCTTC
CASSPGHEGYTF
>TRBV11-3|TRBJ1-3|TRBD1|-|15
TGTGCCAGCAGCTTACGGGACAGGGTGTACGACACCATATATTTT
CASSLRDRVYDTIYF
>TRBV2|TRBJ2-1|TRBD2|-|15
TGTGCCAGCAGGGGACTAGCGGGGTCCTACAATGAGCAGTTCTTC
CASRGLAGSYNEQFF
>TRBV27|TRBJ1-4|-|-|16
TGTGCCAGCAGTTTAGTTCCCGACAGCCTAATGGAAAAACTGTTTTTT
CASSLVPDSLMEKLFF
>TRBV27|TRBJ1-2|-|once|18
TGTGCCAGCAGTCCTCGCGTCGCAGGGTTTGCGCAAGGCTATGGCTACACCTTC
CASSPRVAGFAQGYGYTF
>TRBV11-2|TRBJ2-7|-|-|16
TGTGCCAGCAGCTCAAAGAGCTTCGGAGAATACTACGAGCAGTACTTC
CASSSKSFGEYYEQYF
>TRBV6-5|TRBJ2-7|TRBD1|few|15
TGTGCCAGCAGTTACGGACAGGGGGGCATCTACGAGCAGTACTTC
CASSYGQGGIYEQYF
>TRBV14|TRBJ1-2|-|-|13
TGTGCCAGCAGCCTACAGGACAACTATGGCTACACCTTC
CASSLQDNYGYTF
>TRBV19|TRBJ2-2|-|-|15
TGTGCCAGTAATTTGTGGACAGCGAACACCGGGGAGCTGTTTTTT
CASNLWTANTGELFF
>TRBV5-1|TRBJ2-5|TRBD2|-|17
TGCGCCAGCAGCCACGGACTAGCGGGAAATAGTGGTGAGACCCAGTACTTC
CASSHGLAGNSGETQYF
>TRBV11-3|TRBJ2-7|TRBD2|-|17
TGTGCCAGCAGCGGTAGCGGGAGGGCCGGCGGGACCTACGAGCAGTACTTC
CASSGSGRAGGTYEQYF
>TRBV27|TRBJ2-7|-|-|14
TGTGCCAGCAGTTCGTCCTACAGCCCCTACGAGCAGTACTTC
CASSSSYSPYEQYF